The clone carrying this TCR beta chain was picked up one time. CDR1 and CDR2 from the germline V gene are LGHDT and YNNKEL (reference sequence). The CDR3 is 15 residues long. V lost 1 base, J lost 3 bases, and 3 bases stayed unmatched. This sample is drawn from a study of blood T cell repertoires in COVID-19. The overall study: Specimens from acute and convalescent COVID-19 originated in the United States, Italy and Spain. In each case, the material was cDNA or gDNA derived from T cells, B-cell-depleted T cells, or PBMCs.

Here immunoSEQ multiplex PCR was the method, and the copy in TCRdb shows in-frame clones only, minus some. The table has some 120,000 clones, about 90% seen once. The sample consisted of peripheral blood. The chain is built from TRBV3-1 (or the pseudogene TRBV3-2) and TRBJ2-7, with 10 bases matching TRBD1. This sequence originates from a man aged 45-65 years with COVID-19, enrolled during active disease. CDR3 DNA: TGTGCCAGCAGCCAAGGGACAGGGGGGTTCTACGAGCAGTACGTC. It is translated as CASSQGTGGFYEQYV.